The 27 T cell receptor beta chains presented below share a single source sample, sequenced in a study of T cell repertoires in cytomegalovirus infection. TCRdb reanalysed the reads using MiXCR and keeps one entry per CDR3 protein. The data contain some 390,000 distinct CDR3 sequences, less than 20% of them singletons. The material sequenced was PBMCs. These receptors were taken from a human donor in good health (CMV status not recorded). Some clones in this sample may be carry-over from other donors' samples.

The J gene is TRBJ1-4, the V gene TRBV5-8; D possibly corresponds to TRBD1 (6 bases). The V gene's germline CDR1 is SGHTS and CDR2 YDEGEE. The V end was cut by 5 bases, the J end by 6 bases, with 20 bases between. The CDR3 covers 16 residues. The CDR3 region is CASSPKASGEDEKLFF. CDR3 DNA sequence: TGTGCCAGCAGTCCCAAGGCCTCAGGGGAGGATGAAAAACTGTTTTTT.

Of note for this clonotype: Germline and junction disagree at one end, which may indicate a read error. The rearrangement joins TRBV18 to TRBJ1-1, with TRBD1 matching over 7 bases. Germline loops: CDR1 KGHSH, CDR2 LQKENI. The CDR3 is made up of 15 amino acids. The CDR3 loop reads CASPPQGGMNTEAFF. The CDR3, as DNA: TGTGCCAGCCCACCCCAGGGGGGCATGAACACTGAAGCTTTCTTT.

This clonotype showed up many times. The chain is built from TRBV7-2 and TRBJ2-7, with 10 bases aligning to TRBD1. The CDR3 sequence is 15 residues long. Germline CDR1 is SGHTA and CDR2 is FQGNSA. The V and J ends lost 5 bases and 4 bases, in that order; junction bases with no gene match: 8. CDR3 in amino acids: CASSVHLGQGYEQYF. The CDR3 region has the DNA TGTGCCAGCAGCGTCCATCTGGGACAGGGGTACGAGCAGTACTTC. Full variable domain (rest looked up from reference TRBV7-2 and TRBJ2-7): GAGVSQSPSNKVTEKGKDVELRCDPISGHTALYWYRQSLGQGLEFLIYFQGNSAPDKSGLPSDRFSAERTGGSVSTLTIQRTQQEDSAVYLCASSVHLGQGYEQYFGPGTRLTVT.

V gene TRBV11-2 combines with J gene TRBJ2-3; D is uncertain. In germline, CDR1 is SGHAT, CDR2 FQNNGV. The CDR3 has 14 amino acids. The V end was cut by 2 bases, the J end by 3 bases, with 9 bases between. This chain's CDR3 is CASSLRFGTDTQYF. CDR3 nucleotide sequence: TGTGCCAGCAGCTTAAGGTTTGGGACAGATACGCAGTATTTT.

This clonotype was observed at least ten times. V usage is TRBV12-5 and J usage is TRBJ2-7; 9 bases align to TRBD1. The trim removed 5 bases at V and 3 bases at J, leaving 5 bases unmatched. CDR3 size: 14 residues. In germline, CDR1 is LGHNT, CDR2 FRNRAP. Here the CDR3 DNA reads TGTGCTAGTGGTCCAGGGACAGGGCTCTACGAGCAGTACTTC. Translation gives CASGPGTGLYEQYF. Combining the CDR3 with reference TRBV12-5 and TRBJ2-7 gives the whole variable domain DARVTQTPRHKVTEMGQEVTMRCQPILGHNTVFWYRQTMMQGLELLAYFRNRAPLDDSGMPKDRFSAEMPDATLATLKIQPSEPRDSAVYFCASGPGTGLYEQYFGPGTRLTVT.

CDR3 sequence: CASSLVGEREAFF. The CDR3, as DNA: TGCGCCAGCAGCTTGGTGGGGGAAAGGGAAGCTTTCTTT. The chain recombines TRBV5-1 with TRBJ1-1; TRBD1 is a possible D gene (5 bases). This CDR3 has 13 amino acids. Trimming removed 0 bases at V and 8 bases at J, with 11 bases between. Germline CDR1 reads SGHRS; CDR2 reads YFSETQ. Complete variable domain (other parts from reference TRBV5-1 and TRBJ1-1): KAGVTQTPRYLIKTRGQQVTLSCSPISGHRSVSWYQQTPGQGLQFLFEYFSETQRNKGNFPGRFSGRQFSNSRSEMNVSTLELGDSALYLCASSLVGEREAFFGQGTRLTVV.

This clonotype was observed a handful of times. The chain recombines TRBV20-1 with TRBJ1-4; D perhaps matches TRBD1 (5 bases). CDR3 length equals 15 residues. V lost 0 bases and J 8 bases, leaving 16 bases between the germline ends. Germline V gene lookup returns CDR1 DFQATT and CDR2 SNEGSKA (reference sequence). The CDR3, as DNA: TGCAGTGCTAGAGATGACCGGGACGGAAGCGAAAAACTGTTTTTT. Translating it yields CSARDDRDGSEKLFF.

This clonotype was seen a few times. The V and J genes are TRBV12-3 or TRBV12-4 and TRBJ2-5, with D perhaps matching TRBD1 (5 bases). Trimming took off 0 bases at V and 9 bases at J, with 14 bases between the two ends. The CDR3 contains 14 residues. CDR3 nucleotides: TGTGCCAGCAGTTTAGCTCCGGGTCCCAGGGCCCAGTACTTC. This codes for CASSLAPGPRAQYF.

In regard to this clonotype: This may be a read error, as it is one base from a much larger clone. The chain joins TRBV12-3 or TRBV12-4 to TRBJ1-1; 8 bases map to TRBD1. This CDR3 has 14 residues. V shed 10 bases and J 2 bases; nucleotides not matched to a gene: 9. This chain's CDR3 is CANTPTGVNTEAFF. The DNA for the CDR3 is TGTGCCAACACCCCGACAGGGGTTAACACTGAAGCTTTCTTT.

This clonotype was recorded a few times. The V gene is TRBV11-2, the J gene TRBJ1-4; 9 bases are shared with TRBD1. The CDR3 length is 15 residues. CDR1 and CDR2 from the germline V gene are SGHAT and FQNNGV. V lost 4 bases, J lost 8 bases, and 8 bases stayed unmatched. CDR3 protein: CASSSTGTGWEKLFF. CDR3 nucleotides: TGTGCCAGCAGCTCAACCGGGACAGGGTGGGAAAAACTGTTTTTT.

The chain recombines TRBV29-1 with TRBJ2-7; D may correspond to TRBD1 or TRBD2 (5 bases each). V shed 6 bases and J shed 0 bases, with 15 bases lying between them. Germline V CDR1 and CDR2: SQVTM, ANQGSEA. The CDR3 contains 14 residues. The CDR3 here is CSVPRAGSSYEQYF. The CDR3 coding sequence is TGCAGCGTCCCTCGGGCAGGGAGCTCCTACGAGCAGTACTTC.

The chain joins TRBV5-6 to TRBJ1-1; D is uncertain. This CDR3 comprises 16 residues. Germline assignment: CDR1 SGHDT and CDR2 YYEEEE. V was shortened by 2 bases and J by 2 bases, with 16 bases between the two germline ends. DNA of the CDR3: TGTGCCAGCAGCTTACTTGACCGGGTCCTCAACACTGAAGCTTTCTTT. Translated, it gives CASSLLDRVLNTEAFF.

This clonotype was seen at least ten times. V is TRBV6-5 and J is TRBJ1-1, with D possibly matching TRBD1 (5 bases). Trimming left V 4 bases short and J 4 bases short, with 13 bases between. Germline CDR1 and CDR2: MNHEY and SVGAGI. This CDR3 is 14 amino acids long. The DNA of the CDR3 is TGTGCCAGCAGTTTTCGGCAGGGAAGCACTGAAGCTTTCTTT. Amino acid sequence: CASSFRQGSTEAFF.

The gene calls are TRBV7-9 and TRBJ2-7, with 10 bases lining up with TRBD2. With V trimmed by 5 bases and J by 6 bases, 10 bases remained unmatched. Looked up from germline, CDR1 is SEHNR and CDR2 is FQNEAQ (reference sequence). The CDR3 covers 15 residues. The CDR3 here is CASSTAGGPTLEQYF. As DNA, the CDR3 is TGTGCCAGCAGCACAGCGGGGGGGCCGACGCTCGAGCAGTACTTC. The full variable domain, completed using reference TRBV7-9 and TRBJ2-7, is DTGVSQNPRHKITKRGQNVTFRCDPISEHNRLYWYRQTLGQGPEFLTYFQNEAQLEKSRLLSDRFSAERPKGSFSTLEIQRTEQGDSAMYLCASSTAGGPTLEQYFGPGTRLTVT.

This clonotype has just a few counts. The chain joins TRBV25-1 to TRBJ1-5, with D maybe TRBD1 (5 bases). V lost 4 bases to trimming and J lost 6 bases, with 10 bases between them. Looked up from germline, CDR1 is MGHDK and CDR2 is SYGVNS. This CDR3 spans 13 amino acids. CDR3 DNA sequence: TGTGCCAGCAGTGGGGGCCACGCTCAGCCCCAGCATTTT. Translated, it gives CASSGGHAQPQHF.

At least ten counts were recorded for this clonotype. V usage is TRBV7-9 and J usage is TRBJ2-5; D tentatively reads TRBD1 or TRBD2 (5 bases each). Germline lookup yields CDR1 SEHNR and CDR2 FQNEAQ (reference sequence). This CDR3 contains 16 residues. The V end lost 5 bases, the J end lost 4 bases, and 20 bases lay between the germline ends. CDR3 amino acids: CASSPPGRTLRETQYF. The CDR3 DNA reads TGTGCCAGCAGCCCCCCGGGACGGACACTCAGAGAGACCCAGTACTTC.

On this clonotype itself: An end of the junction differs from the germline gene, which may be a read error. The V call is TRBV4-1, the J call TRBJ1-5, with D possibly matching TRBD1 (6 bases). CDR1 and CDR2 (germline): MGHRA, YSYEKL. The CDR3 extends over 13 amino acids. The CDR3 nucleotides read TGCACCAGCAGTCAGGACAGAAATCAGCCCCAGCATTTT. Residues: CTSSQDRNQPQHF.

The J gene is TRBJ2-2, the V gene TRBV19; perhaps TRBD2 as D (5 bases). The CDR3 covers 14 residues. The V and J ends lost 6 bases and 4 bases respectively, with 12 bases between them. The germline V gene encodes CDR1 LNHDA and CDR2 SQIVND (reference sequence). The CDR3 here is CASRRAASTGELFF. CDR3 nucleotide sequence: TGTGCCAGTAGGAGAGCGGCGAGCACCGGGGAGCTGTTTTTT. The full variable domain, in which reference TRBV19 and TRBJ2-2 provide the parts outside the CDR3, is DGGITQSPKYLFRKEGQNVTLSCEQNLNHDAMYWYRQDPGQGLRLIYYSQIVNDFQKGDIAEGYSVSREKKESFPLTVTSAQKNPTAFYLCASRRAASTGELFFGEGSRLTVL.

The chain is built from TRBV5-1 and TRBJ2-7; D is perhaps TRBD1 (5 bases). The CDR3 length is 15 residues. CDR1 SGHRS and CDR2 YFSETQ come from the germline V gene. Deletions cut 4 bases from V and 2 bases from J, with 16 bases between. This CDR3 is CASSPFHDSTYEQYF. As DNA, the CDR3 is TGCGCCAGCAGCCCCTTTCATGACAGTACCTACGAGCAGTACTTC.

This clonotype was counted ten times or more. The rearrangement links TRBV6-5 to TRBJ1-1; the D gene is possibly TRBD1 (5 bases). The V gene lost 2 bases and the J gene lost 5 bases, with 9 bases spanning the gap. There are 13 residues in the CDR3. Germline CDR1 reads MNHEY; CDR2 reads SVGAGI. The CDR3 loop reads CASSYGGATEAFF. The CDR3 nucleotides read TGTGCCAGCAGTTACGGCGGGGCTACTGAAGCTTTCTTT.

The chain couples TRBV20-1 to TRBJ1-5; a weak D match, TRBD1 (5 bases). The ends were cut back, 6 bases at V and 4 bases at J, with 10 bases in the middle. Germline V lookup: CDR1 DFQATT, CDR2 SNEGSKA (reference sequence). CDR3 length equals 12 residues. The CDR3: CSARQINQPQHF. CDR3 bases: TGCAGTGCAAGACAGATAAATCAGCCCCAGCATTTT.

This clonotype came up many times. This chain connects TRBV7-6 to TRBJ2-1; possibly TRBD2 for D (5 bases). Trimming pared 4 bases from V and 3 bases from J, leaving 10 bases between. This CDR3 contains 14 residues. Per the germline V gene, CDR1 is SGHVS and CDR2 is FNYEAQ. The CDR3 bases are TGTGCCAGCAGCTCCTCTCGGGGCTACAATGAGCAGTTCTTC. It encodes CASSSSRGYNEQFF.

This clonotype has at least ten counts. V and J are TRBV7-9 and TRBJ1-6; D gene uncertain. CDR3 length: 13 residues. V was clipped by 5 bases and J by 9 bases, with 11 bases between them. The germline V gene has CDR1 SEHNR and CDR2 FQNEAQ (reference sequence). The CDR3 region is CASSAILISPLHF. CDR3 coding DNA: TGTGCCAGCAGCGCAATTTTGATTTCACCCCTCCACTTT.

The gene calls are TRBV28 and TRBJ1-5, with 8 bases matching TRBD1. The CDR3 length is 14 residues. CDR1 is MDHEN and CDR2 is SYDVKM in the germline V gene. V lost 3 bases, J lost 4 bases, and 2 bases stayed unmatched. CDR3 coding DNA: TGTGCCAGCAGTTTGGACAGGGCTAATCAGCCCCAGCATTTT. Amino acids: CASSLDRANQPQHF.

This clonotype was detected many times. The chain carries TRBV7-9 and TRBJ2-3, with 13 positions matching TRBD2. V was pared by 4 bases and J by 6 bases, with 10 bases of the junction left unmatched. The CDR3 has 17 residues. Germline CDR1 and CDR2: SEHNR and FQNEAQ (reference sequence). The CDR3 DNA is TGTGCCAGCAGCTACCCCGAGGGACTAGCGGGGAGGGATACGCAGTATTTT. Translation: CASSYPEGLAGRDTQYF.

This clonotype was recorded many times. The CDR3 bases are TGTGCCAGCAGCTTAGCAGTCGGAATCTACAATGAGCAGTTCTTC. Translated, it gives CASSLAVGIYNEQFF. The rearrangement joins TRBV7-8 to TRBJ2-1; D is undetermined. The length of the CDR3 is 15 residues. With 0 bases removed from V and 3 bases from J, the gap between germline ends came to 9 bases. Germline assignment: CDR1 SGHVS and CDR2 FQNEAQ. Supplemented by reference TRBV7-8 and TRBJ2-1, the full variable domain reads GAGVSQSPRYKVAKRGQDVALRCDPISGHVSLFWYQQALGQGPEFLTYFQNEAQLDKSGLPSDRFFAERPEGSVSTLKIQRTQQEDSAVYLCASSLAVGIYNEQFFGPGTRLTVL.

This clonotype was observed many times. The chain joins TRBV7-8 to TRBJ1-4; D unclear. Germline V gene sequence: CDR1 SGHVS, CDR2 FQNEAQ. CDR3 size: 15 residues. V was trimmed by 0 bases and J by 0 bases, leaving 5 bases between them. The CDR3 DNA reads TGTGCCAGCAGCTTAGCGAAGGCAACTAATGAAAAACTGTTTTTT. Protein: CASSLAKATNEKLFF.